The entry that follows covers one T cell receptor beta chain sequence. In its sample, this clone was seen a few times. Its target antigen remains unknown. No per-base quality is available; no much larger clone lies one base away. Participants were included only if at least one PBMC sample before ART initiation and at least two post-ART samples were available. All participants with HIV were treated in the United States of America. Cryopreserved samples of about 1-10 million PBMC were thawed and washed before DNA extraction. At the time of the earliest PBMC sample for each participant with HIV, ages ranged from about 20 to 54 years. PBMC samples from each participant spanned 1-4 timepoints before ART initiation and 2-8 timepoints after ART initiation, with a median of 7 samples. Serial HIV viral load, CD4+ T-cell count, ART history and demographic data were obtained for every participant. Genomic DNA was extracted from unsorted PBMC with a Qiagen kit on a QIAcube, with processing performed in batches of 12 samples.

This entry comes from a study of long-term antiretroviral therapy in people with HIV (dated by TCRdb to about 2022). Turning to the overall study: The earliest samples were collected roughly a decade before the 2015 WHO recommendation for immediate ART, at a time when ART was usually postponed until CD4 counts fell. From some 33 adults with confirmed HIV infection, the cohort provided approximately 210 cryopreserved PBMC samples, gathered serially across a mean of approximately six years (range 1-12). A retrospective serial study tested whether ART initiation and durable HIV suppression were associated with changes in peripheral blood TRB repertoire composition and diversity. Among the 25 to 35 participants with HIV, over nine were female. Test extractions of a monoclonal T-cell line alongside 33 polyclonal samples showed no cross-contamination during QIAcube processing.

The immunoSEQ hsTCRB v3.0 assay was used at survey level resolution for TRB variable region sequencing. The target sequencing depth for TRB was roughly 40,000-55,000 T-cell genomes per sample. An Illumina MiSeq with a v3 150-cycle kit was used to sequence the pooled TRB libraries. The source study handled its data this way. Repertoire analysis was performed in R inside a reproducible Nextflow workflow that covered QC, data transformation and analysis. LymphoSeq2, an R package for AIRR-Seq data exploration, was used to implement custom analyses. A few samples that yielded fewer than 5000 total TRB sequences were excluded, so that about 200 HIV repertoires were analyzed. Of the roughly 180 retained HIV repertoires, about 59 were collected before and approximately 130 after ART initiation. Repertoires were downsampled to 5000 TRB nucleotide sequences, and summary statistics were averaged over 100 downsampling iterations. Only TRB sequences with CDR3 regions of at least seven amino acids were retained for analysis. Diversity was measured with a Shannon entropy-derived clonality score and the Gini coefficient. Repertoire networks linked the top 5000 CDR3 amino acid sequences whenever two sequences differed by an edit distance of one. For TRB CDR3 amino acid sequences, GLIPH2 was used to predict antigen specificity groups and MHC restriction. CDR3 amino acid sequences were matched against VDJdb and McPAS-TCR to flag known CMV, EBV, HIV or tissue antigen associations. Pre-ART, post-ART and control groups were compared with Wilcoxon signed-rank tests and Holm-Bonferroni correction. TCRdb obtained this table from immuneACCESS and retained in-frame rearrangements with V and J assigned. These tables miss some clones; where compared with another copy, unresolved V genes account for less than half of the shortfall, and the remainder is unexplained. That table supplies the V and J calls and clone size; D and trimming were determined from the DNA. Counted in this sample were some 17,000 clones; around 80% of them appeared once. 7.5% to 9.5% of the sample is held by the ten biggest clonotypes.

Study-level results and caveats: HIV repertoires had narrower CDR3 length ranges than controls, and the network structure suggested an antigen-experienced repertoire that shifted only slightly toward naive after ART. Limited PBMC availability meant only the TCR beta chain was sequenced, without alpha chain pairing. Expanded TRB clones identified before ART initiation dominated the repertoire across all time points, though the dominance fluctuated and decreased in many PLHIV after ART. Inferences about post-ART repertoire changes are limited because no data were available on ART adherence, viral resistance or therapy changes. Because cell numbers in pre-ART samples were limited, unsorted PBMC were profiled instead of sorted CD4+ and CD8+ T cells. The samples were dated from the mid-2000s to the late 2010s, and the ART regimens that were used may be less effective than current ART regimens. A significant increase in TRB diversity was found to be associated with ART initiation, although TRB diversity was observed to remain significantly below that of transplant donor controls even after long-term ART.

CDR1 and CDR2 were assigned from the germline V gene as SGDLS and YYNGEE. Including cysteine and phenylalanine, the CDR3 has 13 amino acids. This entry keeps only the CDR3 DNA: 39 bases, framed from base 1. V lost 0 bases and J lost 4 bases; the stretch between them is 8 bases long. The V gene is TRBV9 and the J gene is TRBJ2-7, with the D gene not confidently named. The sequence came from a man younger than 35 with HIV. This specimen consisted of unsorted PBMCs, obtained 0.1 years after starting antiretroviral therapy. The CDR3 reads CASSVGNGYEQYF. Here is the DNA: TGTGCCAGCAGCGTAGGAAACGGATACGAGCAGTACTTC.